This T cell receptor beta chain was captured by sequencing in a study of T cell changes during pregnancy in multiple sclerosis. CDR3 size: 16 residues. Germline CDR1 SGHVS, CDR2 FQNEAQ. V gave up 1 base and J gave up 0 bases, with 9 bases separating them. The assay was immunoSEQ multiplex PCR, and TCRdb's table has in-frame clones only and misses some. The table lists about 72,000 clones, 90% to 95% of them singletons, with around 1.6% in the top ten. This chain uses TRBV7-8 with TRBJ1-4, with D possibly TRBD1 on 5 matching bases. The sequencing used peripheral blood, collected in the first trimester of pregnancy. The sequence came from a female donor in good health, enrolled as a control in a pregnancy study. The CDR3 region is CASSLGGGATNEKLFF. The CDR3 coding sequence is TGTGCCAGCAGCTTAGGTGGGGGGGCAACTAATGAAAAACTGTTTTTT. The full variable domain, its missing parts supplied by reference TRBV7-8 and TRBJ1-4, is GAGVSQSPRYKVAKRGQDVALRCDPISGHVSLFWYQQALGQGPEFLTYFQNEAQLDKSGLPSDRFFAERPEGSVSTLKIQRTQQEDSAVYLCASSLGGGATNEKLFFGSGTQLSVL.